This T cell receptor (beta chain) was identified during a study of T-cell reconstitution after alpha-beta-depleted transplantation in children. Study conclusions and caveats: A year had passed since transplant, and T-cell counts and diversity by then came mostly from newly produced T cells.

Unique molecular identifiers were incorporated into the prepared TCRbeta library. Each CDR3 protein gets one entry after TCRdb re-called the PCR reads with MiXCR. The sample has approximately 500,000 distinct CDR3 sequences, 27% seen once. The CDR3 extends over 14 amino acids. Germline V CDR1 and CDR2: LNHDA, SQIVND (reference sequence). The germline V and J ends were trimmed by 6 bases and 0 bases, with 11 bases remaining between them. Regarding this clonotype: The antigen remains undetermined.

The rearrangement links TRBV19 to TRBJ1-1; D is unclear. The input for sequencing was PBMCs, taken before TCRalphabeta/CD19-depleted stem cell transplant. The receptor comes from a boy in the first two years of life with Wiskott-Aldrich syndrome, due to receive a stem cell transplant. CDR3 sequence (DNA): TGTGCCAGTAGCGTGCGCGAGCTGAACACTGAAGCTTTCTTT. The encoded protein is CASSVRELNTEAFF. Filled out from reference TRBV19 and TRBJ1-1, the complete variable domain reads DGGITQSPKYLFRKEGQNVTLSCEQNLNHDAMYWYRQDPGQGLRLIYYSQIVNDFQKGDIAEGYSVSREKKESFPLTVTSAQKNPTAFYLCASSVRELNTEAFFGQGTRLTVV.